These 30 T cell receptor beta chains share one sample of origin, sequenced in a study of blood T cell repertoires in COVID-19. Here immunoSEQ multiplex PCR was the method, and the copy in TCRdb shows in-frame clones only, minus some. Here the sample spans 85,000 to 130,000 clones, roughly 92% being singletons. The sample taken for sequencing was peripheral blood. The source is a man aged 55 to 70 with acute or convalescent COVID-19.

For the CDR3, the DNA is TGTGCCAGCAGTGTTGGGGCAGGGGGAAACACTGAAGCTTTCTTT. Its translation: CASSVGAGGNTEAFF. The chain employs TRBV14 and TRBJ1-1, with 7 bases lining up with TRBD1. The germline CDR1 and CDR2 sequences are SGHDN and FVKESK. This CDR3 is built from 15 residues. The V and J ends lost 6 bases and 2 bases, in that order; junction bases with no gene match: 9.

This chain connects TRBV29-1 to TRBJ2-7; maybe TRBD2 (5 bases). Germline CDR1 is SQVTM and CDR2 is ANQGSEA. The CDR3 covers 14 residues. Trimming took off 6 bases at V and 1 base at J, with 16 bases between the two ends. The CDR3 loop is CSVLNVGESYEQYF. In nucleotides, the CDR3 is TGCAGCGTCCTGAATGTGGGAGAATCCTACGAGCAGTACTTC.

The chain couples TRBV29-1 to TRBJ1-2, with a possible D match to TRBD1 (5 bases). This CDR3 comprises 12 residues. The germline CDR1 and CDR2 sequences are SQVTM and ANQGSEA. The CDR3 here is CSAGWGEDGYTF. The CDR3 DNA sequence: TGCAGTGCAGGGTGGGGGGAAGATGGCTACACCTTC. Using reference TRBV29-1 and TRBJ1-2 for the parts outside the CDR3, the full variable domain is SAVISQKPSRDICQRGTSLTIQCQVDSQVTMMFWYRQQPGQSLTLIATANQGSEATYESGFVIDKFPISRPNLTFSTLTVSNMSPEDSSIYLCSAGWGEDGYTFGSGTRLTVV.

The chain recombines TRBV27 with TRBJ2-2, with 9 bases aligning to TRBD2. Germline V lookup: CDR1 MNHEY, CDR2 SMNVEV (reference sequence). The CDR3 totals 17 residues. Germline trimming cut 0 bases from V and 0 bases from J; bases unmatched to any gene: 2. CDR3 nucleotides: TGTGCCAGCAGTTTATCGAGACTAGCGGCGAACACCGGGGAGCTGTTTTTT. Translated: CASSLSRLAANTGELFF.

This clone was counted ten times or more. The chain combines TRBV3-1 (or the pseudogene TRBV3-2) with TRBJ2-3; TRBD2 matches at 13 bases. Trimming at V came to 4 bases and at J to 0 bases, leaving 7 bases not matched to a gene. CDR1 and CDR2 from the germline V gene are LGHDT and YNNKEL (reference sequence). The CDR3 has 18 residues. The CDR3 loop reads CASSLGLAGAASTDTQYF. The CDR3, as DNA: TGTGCCAGCAGCCTCGGACTAGCGGGAGCCGCTAGCACAGATACGCAGTATTTT.

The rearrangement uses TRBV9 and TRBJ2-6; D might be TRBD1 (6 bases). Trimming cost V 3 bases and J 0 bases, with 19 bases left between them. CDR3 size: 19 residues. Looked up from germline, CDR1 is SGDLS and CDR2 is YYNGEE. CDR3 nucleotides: TGTGCCAGCAGCGAACAAGCTCGGACGGGACACTCTGGGGCCAACGTCCTGACTTTC. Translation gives CASSEQARTGHSGANVLTF. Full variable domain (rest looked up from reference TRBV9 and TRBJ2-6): DSGVTQTPKHLITATGQRVTLRCSPRSGDLSVYWYQQSLDQGLQFLIQYYNGEERAKGNILERFSAQQFPDLHSELNLSSLELGDSALYFCASSEQARTGHSGANVLTFGAGSRLTVL.

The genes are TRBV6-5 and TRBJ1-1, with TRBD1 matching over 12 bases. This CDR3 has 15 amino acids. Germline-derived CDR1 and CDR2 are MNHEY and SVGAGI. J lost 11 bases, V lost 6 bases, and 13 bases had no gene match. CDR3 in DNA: TGTGCCAGCAGAAACCACGGGACAGGGGGCGACGGTGCTTTCTTT. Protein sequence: CASRNHGTGGDGAFF.

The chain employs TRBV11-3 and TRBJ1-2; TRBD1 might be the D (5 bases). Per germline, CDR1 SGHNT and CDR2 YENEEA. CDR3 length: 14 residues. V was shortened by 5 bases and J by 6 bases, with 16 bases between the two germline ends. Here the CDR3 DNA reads TGTGCCAGCAGCCCGACCAGGGCTGGAGATGGCTACACCTTC. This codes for CASSPTRAGDGYTF.

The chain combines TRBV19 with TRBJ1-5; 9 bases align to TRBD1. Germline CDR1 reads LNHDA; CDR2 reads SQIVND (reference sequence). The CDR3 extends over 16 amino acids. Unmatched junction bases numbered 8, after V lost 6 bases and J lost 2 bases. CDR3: CASSPGTGGRNQPQHF. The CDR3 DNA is TGTGCCAGTAGCCCCGGAACAGGGGGCCGCAATCAGCCCCAGCATTTT.

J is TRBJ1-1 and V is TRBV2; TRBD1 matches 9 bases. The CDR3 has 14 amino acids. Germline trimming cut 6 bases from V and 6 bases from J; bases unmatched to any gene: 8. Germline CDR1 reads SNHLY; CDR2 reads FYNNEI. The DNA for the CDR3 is TGTGCCAGCAGATCGGGACAGGGCAAATCTGAAGCTTTCTTT. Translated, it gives CASRSGQGKSEAFF.

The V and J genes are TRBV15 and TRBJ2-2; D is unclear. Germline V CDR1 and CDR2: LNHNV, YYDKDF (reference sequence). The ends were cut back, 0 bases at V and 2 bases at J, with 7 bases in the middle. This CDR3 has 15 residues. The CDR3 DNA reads TGTGCCACCAGCAGAGATGGCACAAACACCGGGGAGCTGTTTTTT. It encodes CATSRDGTNTGELFF.

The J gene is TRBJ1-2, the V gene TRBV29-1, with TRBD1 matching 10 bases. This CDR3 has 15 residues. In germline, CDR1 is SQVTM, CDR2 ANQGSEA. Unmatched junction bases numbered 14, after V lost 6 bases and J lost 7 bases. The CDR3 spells CSVPREGQGDRGYTF. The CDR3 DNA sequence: TGCAGCGTCCCCCGGGAAGGACAGGGGGATCGTGGCTACACCTTC.

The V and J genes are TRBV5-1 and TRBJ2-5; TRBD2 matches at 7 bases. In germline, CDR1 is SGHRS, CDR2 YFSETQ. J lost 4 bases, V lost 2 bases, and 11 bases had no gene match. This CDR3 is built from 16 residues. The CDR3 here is CASSLSVGSGGETQYF. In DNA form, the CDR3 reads TGCGCCAGCAGCTTATCCGTTGGGTCGGGGGGAGAGACCCAGTACTTC.

The CDR3 reads CASSPLSHSNEKLFF. The DNA of the CDR3 is TGTGCCAGCTCACCACTAAGTCACTCTAATGAAAAACTGTTTTTT. V is TRBV18 and J is TRBJ1-4; D is undetermined. The germline V and J ends were trimmed by 1 base and 3 bases, with 9 bases remaining between them. The CDR3 covers 15 residues. CDR1 is KGHSH, CDR2 LQKENI, per germline.

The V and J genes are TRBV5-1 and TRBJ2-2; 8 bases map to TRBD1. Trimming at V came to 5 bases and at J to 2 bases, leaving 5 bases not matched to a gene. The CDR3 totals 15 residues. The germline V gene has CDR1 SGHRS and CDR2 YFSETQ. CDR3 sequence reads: CASRKTGANTGELFF. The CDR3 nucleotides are TGCGCCAGCAGGAAGACAGGGGCTAACACCGGGGAGCTGTTTTTT.

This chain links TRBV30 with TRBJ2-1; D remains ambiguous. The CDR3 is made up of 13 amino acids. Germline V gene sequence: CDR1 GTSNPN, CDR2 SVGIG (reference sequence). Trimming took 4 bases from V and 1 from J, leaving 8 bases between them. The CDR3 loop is CAWTDSSYNEQFF. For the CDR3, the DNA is TGTGCCTGGACAGACTCTTCCTACAATGAGCAGTTCTTC. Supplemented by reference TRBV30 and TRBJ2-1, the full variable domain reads SQTIHQWPATLVQPVGSPLSLECTVEGTSNPNLYWYRQAAGRGLQLLFYSVGIGQISSEVPQNLSASRPQDRQFILSSKKLLLSDSGFYLCAWTDSSYNEQFFGPGTRLTVL.

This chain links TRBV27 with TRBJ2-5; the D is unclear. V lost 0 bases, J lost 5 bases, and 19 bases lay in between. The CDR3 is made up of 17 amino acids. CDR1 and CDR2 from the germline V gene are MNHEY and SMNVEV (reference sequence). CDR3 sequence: CASSLSSGSDSLETQYF. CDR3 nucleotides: TGTGCCAGCAGTTTATCGTCTGGTAGTGATAGCCTGGAGACCCAGTACTTC.

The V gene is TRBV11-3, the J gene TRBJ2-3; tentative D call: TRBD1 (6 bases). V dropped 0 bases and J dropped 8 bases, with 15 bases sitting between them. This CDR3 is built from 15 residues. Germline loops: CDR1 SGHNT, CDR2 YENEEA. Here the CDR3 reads CASSLDTRGKVTQYF. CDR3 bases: TGTGCCAGCAGCTTAGATACGAGGGGGAAGGTTACGCAGTATTTT.

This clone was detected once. Written as DNA, the CDR3 is TGTGCCAGCAGTTTAAGGGACAGGGGAAGGAACACTGAAGCTTTCTTT. This encodes CASSLRDRGRNTEAFF. The chain recombines TRBV27 with TRBJ1-1, with 10 bases identical to TRBD1. The CDR3 is 16 residues long. CDR1 and CDR2 from the germline V gene are MNHEY and SMNVEV (reference sequence). With 2 bases clipped from V and 1 base from J, the junction kept 4 bases outside the gene matches.

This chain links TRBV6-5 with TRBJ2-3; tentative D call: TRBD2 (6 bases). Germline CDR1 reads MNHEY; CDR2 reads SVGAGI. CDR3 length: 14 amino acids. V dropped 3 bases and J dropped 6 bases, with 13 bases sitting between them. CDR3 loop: CASSYLGREDTQYF. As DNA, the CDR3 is TGTGCCAGCAGTTATTTGGGCCGGGAGGATACGCAGTATTTT.

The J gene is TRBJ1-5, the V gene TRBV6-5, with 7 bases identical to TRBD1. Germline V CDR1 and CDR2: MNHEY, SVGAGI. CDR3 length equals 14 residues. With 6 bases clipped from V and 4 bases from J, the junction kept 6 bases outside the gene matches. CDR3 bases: TGTGCCAGCAGCGGACAGGTTGGGAATCAGCCCCAGCATTTT. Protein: CASSGQVGNQPQHF.

The CDR3 DNA follows: TGCGCCAGCAGCTTGTTACGGGGGGAAAACACCGGGGAGCTGTTTTTT. Protein: CASSLLRGENTGELFF. The rearrangement links TRBV5-1 to TRBJ2-2; TRBD2 agrees at 7 bases. Germline V gene data show CDR1 as SGHRS and CDR2 as YFSETQ. The CDR3 spans 16 residues. The trim removed 1 base at V and 2 bases at J, leaving 5 bases unmatched.

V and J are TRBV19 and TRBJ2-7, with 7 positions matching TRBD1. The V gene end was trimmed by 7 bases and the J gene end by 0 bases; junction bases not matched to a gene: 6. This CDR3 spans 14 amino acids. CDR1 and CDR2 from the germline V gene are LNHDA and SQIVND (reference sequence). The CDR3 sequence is CASNSRDSSYEQYF. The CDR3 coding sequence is TGTGCCAGTAATTCCCGGGACAGCTCCTACGAGCAGTACTTC.

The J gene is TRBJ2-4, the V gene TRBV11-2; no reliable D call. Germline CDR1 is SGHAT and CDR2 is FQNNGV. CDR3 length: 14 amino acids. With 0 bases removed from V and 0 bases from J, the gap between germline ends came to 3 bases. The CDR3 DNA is TGTGCCAGCAGCTTAGACAGAGCCAAAAACATTCAGTACTTC. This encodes CASSLDRAKNIQYF.

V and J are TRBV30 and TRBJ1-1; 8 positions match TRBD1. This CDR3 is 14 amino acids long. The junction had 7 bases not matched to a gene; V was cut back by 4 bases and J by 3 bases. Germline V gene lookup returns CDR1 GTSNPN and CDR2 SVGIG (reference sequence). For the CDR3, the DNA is TGTGCCTGGACCTCTACAGGGGGGGACACTGAAGCTTTCTTT. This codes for CAWTSTGGDTEAFF.

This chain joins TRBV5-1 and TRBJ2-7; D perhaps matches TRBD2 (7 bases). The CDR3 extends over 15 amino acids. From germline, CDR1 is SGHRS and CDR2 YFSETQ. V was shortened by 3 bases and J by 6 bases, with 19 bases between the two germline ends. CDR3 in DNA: TGCGCCAGCAGCTCTCGGGGGGCTGTAAAAGCCGAGCAGTACTTC. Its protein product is CASSSRGAVKAEQYF.

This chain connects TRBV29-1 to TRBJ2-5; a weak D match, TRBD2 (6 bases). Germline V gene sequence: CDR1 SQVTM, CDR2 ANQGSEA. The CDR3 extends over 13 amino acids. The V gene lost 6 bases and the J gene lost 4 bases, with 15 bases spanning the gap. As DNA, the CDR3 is TGCAGCGTCCTTACTAGCCGGGGAGAGACCCAGTACTTC. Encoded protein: CSVLTSRGETQYF.

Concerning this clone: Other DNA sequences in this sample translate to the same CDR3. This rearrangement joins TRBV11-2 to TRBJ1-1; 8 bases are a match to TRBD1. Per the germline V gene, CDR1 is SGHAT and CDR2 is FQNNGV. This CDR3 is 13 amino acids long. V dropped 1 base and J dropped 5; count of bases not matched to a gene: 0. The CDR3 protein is CASSLGQGTEAFF. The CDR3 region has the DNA TGTGCCAGCAGCTTAGGACAGGGGACTGAAGCTTTCTTT.

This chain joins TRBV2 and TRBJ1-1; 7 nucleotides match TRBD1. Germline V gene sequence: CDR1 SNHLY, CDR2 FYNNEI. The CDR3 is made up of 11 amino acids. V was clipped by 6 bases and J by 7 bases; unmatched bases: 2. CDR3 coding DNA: TGTGCCAGCAGGACAGGGTATGAAGCTTTCTTT. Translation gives CASRTGYEAFF.

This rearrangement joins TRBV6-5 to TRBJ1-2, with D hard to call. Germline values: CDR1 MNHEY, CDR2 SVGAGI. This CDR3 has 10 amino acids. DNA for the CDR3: TGTGTTACCGGGGACTATGGCTACACCTTC. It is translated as CVTGDYGYTF.